Listed below are T cell receptor beta chains from one sample, sequenced in a study of T cells after yellow fever vaccination. TCRdb re-derived calls from the 5' RACE reads in MiXCR, one entry per CDR3 protein. In the table there are more than 250,000 distinct CDR3 sequences, about 6.6% of which are singletons. The source was PBMCs, collected more than 40 days after the first yellow fever vaccination. The receptors here all came from a man aged 18-30 years who received the YFV17D yellow fever vaccine. The CDR3 runs from the conserved cysteine through the conserved F or W. A D gene is named only where the DNA matches it firmly. A clone size is listed for some rows: how often the clone was seen (once, few, many), or a class if it is expanded.

v_call	d_call	clone_size	j_call	cdr3_nt	cdr3_aa
TRBV19	TRBD1	few	TRBJ2-3	TGTGCCAGCGAAGACAGGGTACTCACAGATACGCAGTATTTT	CASEDRVLTDTQYF
TRBV29-1	.	many	TRBJ2-2	TGCAGCGCGTCCCCCAGGGGGGTAAACACCGGGGAGCTGTTTTTT	CSASPRGVNTGELFF
TRBV7-2	.	many	TRBJ1-5	TGTGCCAGCAGCTTAGTCGGTAGCAATCAGCCCCAGCATTTT	CASSLVGSNQPQHF
TRBV7-9	.	many	TRBJ2-3	TGTGCCAGCAGCTCCCATCGGAGTTGGGACACAGATACGCAGTATTTT	CASSSHRSWDTDTQYF
TRBV11-2	.	few	TRBJ1-5	TGTGCCAGCAGCTTAGATTCTGAAAGGTTCAATCAGCCCCAGCATTTT	CASSLDSERFNQPQHF
TRBV5-4	.	few	TRBJ1-4	TGTGCCAGCAGCCCTGTTGGGGCAACTAATGAAAAACTGTTTTTT	CASSPVGATNEKLFF
TRBV29-1	.	.	TRBJ1-1	TGCAGCGCACAGGGCCCTCTCCCGGAACCTATGAACACTGAAGCTTTCTTT	CSAQGPLPEPMNTEAFF
TRBV5-4	.	.	TRBJ1-1	TGTGCCAGCAGCTCAAAACAAGAAGGGGACACTGAAGCTTTCTTT	CASSSKQEGDTEAFF
TRBV5-1	.	.	TRBJ2-7	TGCGCCAGCAGCTTTGGGGGTCGCAGCTCCTACGAGCAGTACTTC	CASSFGGRSSYEQYF
TRBV6-2/TRBV6-3	.	few	TRBJ1-6	TGTGCCAGCAGTTACCACGAACGGACTGAGAATTCACCCCTCCACTTT	CASSYHERTENSPLHF
TRBV30	.	few	TRBJ1-1	TGTGCACGTAACGATCCCCTGGCGAAGCCTGAAGCTTTCTTT	CARNDPLAKPEAFF
TRBV4-1	.	.	TRBJ2-5	TGCGCCAGCAGCCAAGCCTCCCGCGAGACCCAGTACTTC	CASSQASRETQYF
TRBV4-3	TRBD2	many	TRBJ2-5	TGCGCCAGCAGCCCGTCACTAGCGACCGAGACCCAGTACTTC	CASSPSLATETQYF
TRBV5-1	.	few	TRBJ2-3	TGCGCCAGCAGCTACCCCTCGGGGGATGATACAGATACGCAGTATTTT	CASSYPSGDDTDTQYF
TRBV7-2	TRBD2	few	TRBJ2-3	TGTGCCAGCAGCCCGACTAGCGGGGGGGCCGGCGATACGCAGTATTTT	CASSPTSGGAGDTQYF
TRBV4-1	.	.	TRBJ2-1	TGCGCCAGCAGCGTCCACCCGAGTGAGCAGTTCTTC	CASSVHPSEQFF
TRBV12-3/TRBV12-4	.	few	TRBJ1-6	TGTGCCAGCAGTGCAAGACAGGATTCACCCCTCCACTTT	CASSARQDSPLHF
TRBV4-3	TRBD1	few	TRBJ1-6	TGCGCCAGCAGCCAAGAACACAGGGGGCGTTCACCCCTCCACTTT	CASSQEHRGRSPLHF
TRBV5-1	TRBD1	many	TRBJ2-7	TGCGCCAGCAGCCCCGGGGACAGCCGGAGGGAGCAGTACTTC	CASSPGDSRREQYF
TRBV29-1	.	many	TRBJ2-1	TGCAGCTTCGGGGCGGCGGGGACGGGCAATGAGCAGTTCTTC	CSFGAAGTGNEQFF